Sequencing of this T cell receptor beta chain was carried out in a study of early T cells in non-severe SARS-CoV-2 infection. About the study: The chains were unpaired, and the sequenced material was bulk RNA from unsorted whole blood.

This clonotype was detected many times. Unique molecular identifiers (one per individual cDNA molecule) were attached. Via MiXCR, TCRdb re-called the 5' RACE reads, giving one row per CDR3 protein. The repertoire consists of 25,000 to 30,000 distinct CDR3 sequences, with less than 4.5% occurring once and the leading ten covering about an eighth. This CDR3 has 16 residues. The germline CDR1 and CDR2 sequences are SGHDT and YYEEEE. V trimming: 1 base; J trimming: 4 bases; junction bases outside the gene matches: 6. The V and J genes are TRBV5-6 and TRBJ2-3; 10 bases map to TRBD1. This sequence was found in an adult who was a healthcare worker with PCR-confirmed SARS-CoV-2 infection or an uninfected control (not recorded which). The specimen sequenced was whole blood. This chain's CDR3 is CASSLLGQGVPDTQYF. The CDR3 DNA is TGTGCCAGCAGCTTGCTCGGACAGGGGGTGCCAGATACGCAGTATTTT.